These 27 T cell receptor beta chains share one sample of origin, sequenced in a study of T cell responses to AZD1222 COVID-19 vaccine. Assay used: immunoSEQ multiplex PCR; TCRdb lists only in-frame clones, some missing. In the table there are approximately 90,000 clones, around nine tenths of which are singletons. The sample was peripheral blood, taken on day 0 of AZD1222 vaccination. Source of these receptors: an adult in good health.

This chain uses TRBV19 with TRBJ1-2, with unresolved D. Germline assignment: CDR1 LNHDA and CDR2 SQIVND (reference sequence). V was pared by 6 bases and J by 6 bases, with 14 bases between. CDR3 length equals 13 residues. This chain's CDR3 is CASRQRIDHGYTF. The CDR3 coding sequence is TGTGCCAGTAGACAGAGGATCGACCATGGCTACACCTTC.

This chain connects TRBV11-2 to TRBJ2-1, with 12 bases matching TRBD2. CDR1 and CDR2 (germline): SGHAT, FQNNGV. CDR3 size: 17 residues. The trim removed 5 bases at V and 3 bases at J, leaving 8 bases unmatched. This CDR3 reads CASSPPPGLAGYNEQFF. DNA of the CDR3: TGTGCCAGCAGCCCCCCCCCGGGACTAGCGGGCTACAATGAGCAGTTCTTC.

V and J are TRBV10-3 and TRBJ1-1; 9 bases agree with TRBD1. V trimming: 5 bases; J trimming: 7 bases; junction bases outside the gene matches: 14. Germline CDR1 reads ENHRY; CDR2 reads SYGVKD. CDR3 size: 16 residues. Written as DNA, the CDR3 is TGTGCCATCAGTAATAGCCCGGGACAGGGCCCTGTTGAAGCTTTCTTT. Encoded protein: CAISNSPGQGPVEAFF.

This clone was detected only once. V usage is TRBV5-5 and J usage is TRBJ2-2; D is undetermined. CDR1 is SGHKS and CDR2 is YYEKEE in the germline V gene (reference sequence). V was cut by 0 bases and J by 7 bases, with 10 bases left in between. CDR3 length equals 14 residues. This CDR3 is CASSLDPNGGELFF. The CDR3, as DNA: TGTGCCAGCAGCTTGGACCCAAATGGCGGGGAGCTGTTTTTT.

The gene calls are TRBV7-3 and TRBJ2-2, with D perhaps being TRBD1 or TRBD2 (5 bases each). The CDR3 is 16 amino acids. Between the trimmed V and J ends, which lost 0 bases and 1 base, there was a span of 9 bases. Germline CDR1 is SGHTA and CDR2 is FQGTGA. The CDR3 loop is CASSLTGTGNTGELFF. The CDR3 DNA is TGTGCCAGCAGCTTAACCGGGACGGGGAACACCGGGGAGCTGTTTTTT.

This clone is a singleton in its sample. Here the CDR3 DNA reads TGTGCCAGCAGTTTATGGAGTGAGCAGTTCTTC. Translating it yields CASSLWSEQFF. The J gene is TRBJ2-1, the V gene TRBV28, with no clear D. The ends were cut back, 0 bases at V and 9 bases at J, with 3 bases in the middle. The CDR3 length is 11 residues. The germline gives CDR1 MDHEN, CDR2 SYDVKM.

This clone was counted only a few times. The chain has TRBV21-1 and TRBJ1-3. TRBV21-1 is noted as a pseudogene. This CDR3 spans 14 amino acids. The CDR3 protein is CASSKGTSGNTIYF. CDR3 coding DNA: TGTGCCAGCAGCAAAGGGACCTCTGGAAACACCATATATTTT.

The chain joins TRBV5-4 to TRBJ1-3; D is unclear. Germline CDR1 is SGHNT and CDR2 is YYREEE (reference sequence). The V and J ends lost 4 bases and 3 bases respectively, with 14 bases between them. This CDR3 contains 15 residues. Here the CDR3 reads CASSVDTLVGNTIYF. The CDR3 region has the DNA TGTGCCAGCAGCGTCGACACGTTGGTTGGAAACACCATATATTTT.

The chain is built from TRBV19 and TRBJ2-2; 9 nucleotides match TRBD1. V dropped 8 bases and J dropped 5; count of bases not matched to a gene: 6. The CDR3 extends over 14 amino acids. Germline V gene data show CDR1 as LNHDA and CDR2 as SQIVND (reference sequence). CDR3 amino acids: CASSGQGGTGELFF. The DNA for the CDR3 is TGTGCCAGTTCGGGACAGGGAGGTACCGGGGAGCTGTTTTTT.

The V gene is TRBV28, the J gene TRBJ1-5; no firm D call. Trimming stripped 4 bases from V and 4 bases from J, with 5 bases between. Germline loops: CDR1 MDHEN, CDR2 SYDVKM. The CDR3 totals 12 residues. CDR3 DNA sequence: TGTGCCAGCAGTTACGGTAATCAGCCCCAGCATTTT. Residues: CASSYGNQPQHF. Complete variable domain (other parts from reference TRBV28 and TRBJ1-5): DVKVTQSSRYLVKRTGEKVFLECVQDMDHENMFWYRQDPGLGLRLIYFSYDVKMKEKGDIPEGYSVSREKKERFSLILESASTNQTSMYLCASSYGNQPQHFGDGTRLSIL.

Written as DNA, the CDR3 is TGTGCCAGCTCACCGAGCACTAACACTGAAGCTTTCTTT. Translating it yields CASSPSTNTEAFF. The chain recombines TRBV18 with TRBJ1-1; D is unclear. V was cut by 3 bases and J by 2 bases, with 7 bases left in between. The CDR3 covers 13 residues. The germline CDR1 and CDR2 sequences are KGHSH and LQKENI.

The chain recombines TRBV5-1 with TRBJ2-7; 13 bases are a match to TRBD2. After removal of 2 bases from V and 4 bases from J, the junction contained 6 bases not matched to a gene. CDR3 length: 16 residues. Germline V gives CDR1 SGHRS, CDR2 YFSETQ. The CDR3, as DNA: TGCGCCAGCAGCTTACCGGGACTAGCGGGGATATACGAGCAGTACTTC. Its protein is CASSLPGLAGIYEQYF.

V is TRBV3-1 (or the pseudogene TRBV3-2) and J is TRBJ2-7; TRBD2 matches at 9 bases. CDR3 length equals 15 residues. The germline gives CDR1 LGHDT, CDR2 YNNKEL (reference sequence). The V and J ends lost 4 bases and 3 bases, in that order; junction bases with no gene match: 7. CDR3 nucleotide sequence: TGTGCCAGCAGCCCCCGGATAGCGGGAGACTACGAGCAGTACTTC. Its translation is CASSPRIAGDYEQYF.

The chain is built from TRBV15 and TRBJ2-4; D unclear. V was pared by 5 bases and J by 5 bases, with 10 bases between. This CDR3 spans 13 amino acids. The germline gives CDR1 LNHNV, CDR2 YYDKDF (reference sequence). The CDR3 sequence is CATSPQAENIQYF. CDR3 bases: TGTGCCACCAGCCCCCAGGCGGAAAACATTCAGTACTTC.

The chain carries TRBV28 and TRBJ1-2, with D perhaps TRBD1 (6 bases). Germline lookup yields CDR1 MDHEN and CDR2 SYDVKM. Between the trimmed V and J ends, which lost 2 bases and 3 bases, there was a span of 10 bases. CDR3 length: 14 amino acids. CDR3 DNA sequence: TGTGCCAGCAGTTTAGGCAGGGGAGACTATGGCTACACCTTC. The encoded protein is CASSLGRGDYGYTF.

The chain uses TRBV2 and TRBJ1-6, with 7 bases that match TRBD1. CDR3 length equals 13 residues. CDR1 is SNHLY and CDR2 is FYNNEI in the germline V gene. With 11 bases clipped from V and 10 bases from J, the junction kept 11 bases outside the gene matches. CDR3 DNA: TGTGCCGGACTAGGGGGCGAGGGCTCACCCCTCCACTTT. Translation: CAGLGGEGSPLHF.

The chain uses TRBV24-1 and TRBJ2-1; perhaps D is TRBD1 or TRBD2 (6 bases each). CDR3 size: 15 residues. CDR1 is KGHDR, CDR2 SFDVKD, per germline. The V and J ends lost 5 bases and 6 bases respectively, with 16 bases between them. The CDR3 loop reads CATSAEGGWGNEQFF. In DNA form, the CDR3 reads TGTGCCACCAGTGCCGAGGGGGGATGGGGCAATGAGCAGTTCTTC.

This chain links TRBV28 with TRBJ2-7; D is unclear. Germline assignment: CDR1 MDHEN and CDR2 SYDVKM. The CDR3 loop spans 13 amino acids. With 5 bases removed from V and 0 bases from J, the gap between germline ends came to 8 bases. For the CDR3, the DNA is TGTGCCAGCAGTACCATAGACTCCTACGAGCAGTACTTC. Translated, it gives CASSTIDSYEQYF.

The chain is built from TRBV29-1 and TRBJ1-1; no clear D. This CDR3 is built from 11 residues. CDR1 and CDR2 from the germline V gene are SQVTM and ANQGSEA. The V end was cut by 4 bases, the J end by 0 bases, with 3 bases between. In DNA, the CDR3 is TGCAGCGTTGTCATGAACACTGAAGCTTTCTTT. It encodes CSVVMNTEAFF.

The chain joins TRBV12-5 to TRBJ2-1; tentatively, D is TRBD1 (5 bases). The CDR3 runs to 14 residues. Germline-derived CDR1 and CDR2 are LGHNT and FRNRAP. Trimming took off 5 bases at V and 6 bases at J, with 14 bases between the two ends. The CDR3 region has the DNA TGTGCTAGTGGTAAGGGGAATTTAGGCAATGAGCAGTTCTTC. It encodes CASGKGNLGNEQFF.

The CDR3 loop reads CATSDQGAGGEPHYGYTF. The CDR3 DNA sequence: TGTGCCACCAGTGACCAAGGGGCAGGGGGCGAACCCCACTATGGCTACACCTTC. This chain joins TRBV24-1 and TRBJ1-2; 8 positions match TRBD1. V gave up 4 bases and J gave up 3 bases; unmatched junction bases: 15. The germline CDR1 and CDR2 sequences are KGHDR and SFDVKD. This CDR3 region has 18 residues.

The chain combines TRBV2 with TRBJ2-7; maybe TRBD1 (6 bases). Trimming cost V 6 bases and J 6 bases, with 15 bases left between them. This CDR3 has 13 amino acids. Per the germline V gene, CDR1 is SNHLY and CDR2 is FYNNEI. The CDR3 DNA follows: TGTGCCAGCAGGGGAACGACAGGATCCGAGCAGTACTTC. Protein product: CASRGTTGSEQYF. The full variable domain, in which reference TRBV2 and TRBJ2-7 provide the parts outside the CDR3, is EPEVTQTPSHQVTQMGQEVILRCVPISNHLYFYWYRQILGQKVEFLVSFYNNEISEKSEIFDDQFSVERPDGSNFTLKIRSTKLEDSAMYFCASRGTTGSEQYFGPGTRLTVT.

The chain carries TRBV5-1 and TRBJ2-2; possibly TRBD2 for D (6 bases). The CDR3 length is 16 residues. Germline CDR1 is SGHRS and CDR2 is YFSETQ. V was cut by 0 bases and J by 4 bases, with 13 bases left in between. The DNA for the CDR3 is TGCGCCAGCAGCTTGGAGTCGGGAGTGGGCACCGGGGAGCTGTTTTTT. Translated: CASSLESGVGTGELFF.

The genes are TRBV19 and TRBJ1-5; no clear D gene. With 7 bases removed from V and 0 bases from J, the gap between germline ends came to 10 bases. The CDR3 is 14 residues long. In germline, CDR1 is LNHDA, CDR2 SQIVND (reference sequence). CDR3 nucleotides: TGTGCCAGTAACGTCGATTATAGCAATCAGCCCCAGCATTTT. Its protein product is CASNVDYSNQPQHF.

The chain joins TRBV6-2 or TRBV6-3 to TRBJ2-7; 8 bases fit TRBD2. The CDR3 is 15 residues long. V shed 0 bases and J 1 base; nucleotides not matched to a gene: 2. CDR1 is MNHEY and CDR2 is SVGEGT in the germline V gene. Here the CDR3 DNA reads TGTGCCAGCAGTTACTCGGCTAGCGGGTCCTACGAGCAGTACTTC. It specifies CASSYSASGSYEQYF.

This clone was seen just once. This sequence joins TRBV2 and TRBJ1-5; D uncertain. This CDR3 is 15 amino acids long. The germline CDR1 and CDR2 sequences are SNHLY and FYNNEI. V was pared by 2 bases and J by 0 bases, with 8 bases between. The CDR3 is CASSELGNSNQPQHF. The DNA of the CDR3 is TGTGCCAGCAGTGAACTGGGGAATAGCAATCAGCCCCAGCATTTT.

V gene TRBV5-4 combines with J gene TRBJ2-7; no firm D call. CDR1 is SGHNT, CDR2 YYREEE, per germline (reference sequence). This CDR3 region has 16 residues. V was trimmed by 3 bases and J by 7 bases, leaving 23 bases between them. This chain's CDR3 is CASSYSPVPSYGEQYF. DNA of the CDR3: TGTGCCAGCAGCTATAGTCCGGTTCCATCCTATGGGGAGCAGTACTTC.